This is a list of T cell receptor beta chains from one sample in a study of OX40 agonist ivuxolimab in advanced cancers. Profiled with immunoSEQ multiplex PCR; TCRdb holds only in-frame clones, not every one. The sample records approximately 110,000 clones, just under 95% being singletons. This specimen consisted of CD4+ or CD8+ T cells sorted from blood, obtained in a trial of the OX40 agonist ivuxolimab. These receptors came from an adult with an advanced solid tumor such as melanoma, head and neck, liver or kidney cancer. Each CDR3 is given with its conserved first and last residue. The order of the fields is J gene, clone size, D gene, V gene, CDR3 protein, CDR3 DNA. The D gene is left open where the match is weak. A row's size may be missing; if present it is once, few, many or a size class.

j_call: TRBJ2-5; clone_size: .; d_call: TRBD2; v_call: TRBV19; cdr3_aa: CASSIDPTSTQYF; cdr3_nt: TGTGCCAGTAGTATAGATCCGACTAGCACCCAGTACTTC
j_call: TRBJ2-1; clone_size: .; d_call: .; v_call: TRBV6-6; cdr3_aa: CASRLLREQFF; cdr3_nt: TGTGCCAGCAGGCTCTTGCGGGAGCAGTTCTTC
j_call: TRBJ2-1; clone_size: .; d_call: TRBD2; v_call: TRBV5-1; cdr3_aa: CASSLEGAGGFDEQFF; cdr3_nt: TGCGCCAGCAGCTTGGAAGGAGCGGGAGGTTTTGATGAGCAGTTCTTC
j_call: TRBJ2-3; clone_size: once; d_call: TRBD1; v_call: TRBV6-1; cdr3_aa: CASSEPPTGGAMADTQYF; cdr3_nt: TGTGCCAGCAGTGAACCTCCGACAGGGGGGGCAATGGCAGATACGCAGTATTTT
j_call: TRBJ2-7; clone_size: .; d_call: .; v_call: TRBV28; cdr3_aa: CASSNPGGAFWEQYF; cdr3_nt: TGTGCCAGCAGTAATCCCGGTGGGGCCTTTTGGGAGCAGTACTTC
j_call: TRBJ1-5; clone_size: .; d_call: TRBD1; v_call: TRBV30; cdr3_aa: CAWDHGQGNQPQHF; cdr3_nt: TGTGCCTGGGACCACGGACAGGGAAATCAGCCCCAGCATTTT
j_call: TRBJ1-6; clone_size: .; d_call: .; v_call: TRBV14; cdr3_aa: CASSRSSNNSPLHF; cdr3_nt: TGTGCCAGCAGCCGGAGTAGTAATAATTCACCCCTCCACTTT
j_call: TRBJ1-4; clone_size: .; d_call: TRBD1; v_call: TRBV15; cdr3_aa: CATSRDRATNEKLFF; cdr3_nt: TGTGCCACCAGCCGTGACAGGGCAACTAATGAAAAACTGTTTTTT
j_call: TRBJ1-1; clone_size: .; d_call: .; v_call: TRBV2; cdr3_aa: CASSGRGQNTEAFF; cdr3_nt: TGTGCCAGCAGTGGCAGGGGTCAGAACACTGAAGCTTTCTTT
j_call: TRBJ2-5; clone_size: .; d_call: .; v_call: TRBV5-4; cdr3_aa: CASSLGGGAGETQYF; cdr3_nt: TGTGCCAGCAGCTTGGGTGGGGGGGCCGGAGAGACCCAGTACTTC
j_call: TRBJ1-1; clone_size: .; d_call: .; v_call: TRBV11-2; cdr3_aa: CASSLNSGPTEAFF; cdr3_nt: TGTGCCAGCAGCTTAAACTCAGGACCCACTGAAGCTTTCTTT
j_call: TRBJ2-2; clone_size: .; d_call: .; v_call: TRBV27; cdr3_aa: CASSFLRTSTGELFF; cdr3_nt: TGTGCCAGCAGTTTCCTAAGGACCAGCACCGGGGAGCTGTTTTTT
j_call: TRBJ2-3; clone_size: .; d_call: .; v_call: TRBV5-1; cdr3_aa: CASSSKGPTDTQYF; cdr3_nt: TGCGCCAGCAGCTCCAAGGGACCAACGGATACGCAGTATTTT
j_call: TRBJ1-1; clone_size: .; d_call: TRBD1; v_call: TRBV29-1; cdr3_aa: CSVRGMNTEAFF; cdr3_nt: TGCAGCGTCAGGGGGATGAACACTGAAGCTTTCTTT
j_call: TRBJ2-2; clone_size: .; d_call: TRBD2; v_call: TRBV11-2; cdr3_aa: CASSLRTSGKWEVVGELFF; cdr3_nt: TGTGCCAGCAGCTTAAGGACTAGCGGGAAATGGGAAGTAGTAGGGGAGCTGTTTTTT
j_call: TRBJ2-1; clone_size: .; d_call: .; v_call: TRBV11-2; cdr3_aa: CASSQRLGESSYNEQFF; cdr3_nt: TGTGCCAGCAGCCAAAGGCTTGGTGAGAGCTCCTACAATGAGCAGTTCTTC
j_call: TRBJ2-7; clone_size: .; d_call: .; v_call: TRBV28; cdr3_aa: CASSFGTGTYEQYF; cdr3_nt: TGTGCCAGCAGTTTCGGGACTGGCACCTACGAGCAGTACTTC
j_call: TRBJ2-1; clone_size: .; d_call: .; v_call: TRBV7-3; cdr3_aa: CASSPGSPGRASSYNEQFF; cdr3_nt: TGTGCCAGCAGCCCAGGTAGCCCGGGACGGGCGAGCTCCTACAATGAGCAGTTCTTC
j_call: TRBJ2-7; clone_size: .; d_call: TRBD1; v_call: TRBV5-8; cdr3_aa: CASSLYGTGRGYEQYF; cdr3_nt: TGTGCCAGCAGCCTTTACGGGACAGGGCGAGGGTACGAGCAGTACTTC
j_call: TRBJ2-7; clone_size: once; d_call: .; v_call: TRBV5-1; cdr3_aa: CASSFGLGQEQYF; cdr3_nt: TGCGCCAGCAGCTTTGGCCTCGGACAGGAGCAGTACTTC
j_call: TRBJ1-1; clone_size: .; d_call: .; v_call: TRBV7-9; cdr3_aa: CASSLAHTEAFF; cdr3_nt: TGTGCCAGCAGCTTAGCCCACACTGAAGCTTTCTTT
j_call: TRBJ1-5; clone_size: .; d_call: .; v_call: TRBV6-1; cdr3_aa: CASITPANSNQPQHF; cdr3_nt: TGTGCCAGCATCACTCCTGCTAATAGCAATCAGCCCCAGCATTTT
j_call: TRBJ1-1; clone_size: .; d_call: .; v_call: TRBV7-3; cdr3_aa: CASSSTDRHAFF; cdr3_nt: TGTGCCAGCAGCTCTACGGACAGACATGCTTTCTTT
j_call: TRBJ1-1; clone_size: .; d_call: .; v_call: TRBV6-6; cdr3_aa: CASTIGVAGLAWGAFF; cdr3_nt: TGTGCCAGCACCATAGGGGTTGCAGGGCTGGCTTGGGGAGCTTTCTTT
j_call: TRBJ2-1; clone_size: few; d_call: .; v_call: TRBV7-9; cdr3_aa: CASSSIEPGRRPEQFF; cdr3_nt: TGTGCCAGCAGCTCCATCGAGCCGGGACGCCGCCCTGAGCAGTTCTTC
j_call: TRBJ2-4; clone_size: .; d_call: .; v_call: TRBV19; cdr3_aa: CASSSGRFKNIQYF; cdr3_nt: TGTGCCAGTAGTAGCGGACGGTTCAAAAACATTCAGTACTTC
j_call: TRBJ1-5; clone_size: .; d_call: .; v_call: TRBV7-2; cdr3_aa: CASSSGSNQPQHF; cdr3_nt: TGTGCCAGCAGTTCAGGGAGCAATCAGCCCCAGCATTTT
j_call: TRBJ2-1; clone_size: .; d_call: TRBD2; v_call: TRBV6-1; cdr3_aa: CASTKGGSGTEQFF; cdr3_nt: TGTGCCAGCACCAAAGGGGGTAGCGGGACTGAGCAGTTCTTC
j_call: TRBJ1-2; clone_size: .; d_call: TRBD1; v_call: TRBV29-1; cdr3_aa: CSADHRGTYGYTF; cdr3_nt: TGCAGCGCTGATCACAGGGGAACCTATGGCTACACCTTC
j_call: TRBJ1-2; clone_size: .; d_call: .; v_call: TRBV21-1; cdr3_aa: CASTRDRDNYGYTF; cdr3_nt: TGTGCCAGCACCCGGGACAGGGATAACTATGGCTACACCTTC
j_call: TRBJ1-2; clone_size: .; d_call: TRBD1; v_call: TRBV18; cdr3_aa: CASSDRGFGYTF; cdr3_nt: TGTGCCAGCTCTGACAGGGGATTTGGCTACACCTTC
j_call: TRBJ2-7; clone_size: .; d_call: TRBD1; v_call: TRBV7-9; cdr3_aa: CASSLVRRTGPYEQYF; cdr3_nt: TGTGCCAGCAGCTTAGTCCGTCGGACAGGGCCATACGAGCAGTACTTC
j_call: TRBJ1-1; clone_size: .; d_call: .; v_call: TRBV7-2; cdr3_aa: CASSLVAVEAFF; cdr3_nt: TGTGCCAGCAGCTTAGTAGCAGTTGAAGCTTTCTTT
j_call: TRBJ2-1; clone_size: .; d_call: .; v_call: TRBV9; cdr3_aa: CASSVGPGSSYNEQFF; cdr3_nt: TGTGCCAGCAGCGTAGGGCCGGGGAGCTCCTACAATGAGCAGTTCTTC
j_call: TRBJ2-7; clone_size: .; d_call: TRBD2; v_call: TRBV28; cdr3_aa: CASTPPGTSGSYEQYF; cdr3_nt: TGTGCCAGCACCCCTCCCGGGACTAGCGGGTCCTACGAGCAGTACTTC
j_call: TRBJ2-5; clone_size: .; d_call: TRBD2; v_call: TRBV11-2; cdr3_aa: CASSWLAGGPETQYF; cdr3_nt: TGTGCCAGCAGCTGGCTAGCGGGAGGGCCTGAGACCCAGTACTTC
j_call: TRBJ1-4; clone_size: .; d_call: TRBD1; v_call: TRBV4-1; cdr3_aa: CASSQEGPGGKRNEKLFF; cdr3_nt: TGCGCCAGCAGCCAAGAAGGTCCAGGGGGCAAACGGAATGAAAAACTGTTTTTT
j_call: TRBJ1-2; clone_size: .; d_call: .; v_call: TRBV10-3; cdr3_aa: CAISPANRVYGYTF; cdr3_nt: TGTGCCATCAGCCCCGCAAACAGGGTCTATGGCTACACCTTC
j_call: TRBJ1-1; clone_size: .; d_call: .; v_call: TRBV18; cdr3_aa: CASSPLEAAQNTEAFF; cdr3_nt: TGTGCCAGCTCACCTCTAGAGGCGGCTCAAAACACTGAAGCTTTCTTT
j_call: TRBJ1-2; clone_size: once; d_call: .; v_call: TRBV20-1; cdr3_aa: CSARAGYGYTF; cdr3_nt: TGCAGTGCTAGAGCCGGGTATGGCTACACCTTC
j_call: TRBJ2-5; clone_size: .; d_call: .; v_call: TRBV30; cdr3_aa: CACLKYRPETQYF; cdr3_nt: TGTGCCTGCCTGAAGTACCGACCTGAGACCCAGTACTTC
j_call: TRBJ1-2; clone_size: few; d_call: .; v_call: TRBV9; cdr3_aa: CASSPAALGANYGYTF; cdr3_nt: TGTGCCAGCAGCCCGGCGGCCCTCGGCGCTAACTATGGCTACACCTTC
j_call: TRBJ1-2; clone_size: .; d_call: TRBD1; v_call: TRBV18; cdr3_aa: CASSTVLGQAIYGYTF; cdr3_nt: TGTGCCAGCTCAACCGTCCTGGGACAGGCGATCTATGGCTACACCTTC
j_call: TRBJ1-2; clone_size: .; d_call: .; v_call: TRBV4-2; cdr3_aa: CASSFLTDYGYTF; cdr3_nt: TGTGCCAGCAGCTTCTTGACGGACTATGGCTACACCTTC
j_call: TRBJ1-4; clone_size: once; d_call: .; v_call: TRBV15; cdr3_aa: CATSSRGPPNDEKLFF; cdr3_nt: TGTGCCACCAGCAGTAGAGGGCCCCCTAATGATGAAAAACTGTTTTTT
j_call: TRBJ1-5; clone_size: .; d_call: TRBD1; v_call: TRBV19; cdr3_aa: CASSLLDRNQPQHF; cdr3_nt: TGTGCCAGTAGTCTCCTGGACAGGAATCAGCCCCAGCATTTT
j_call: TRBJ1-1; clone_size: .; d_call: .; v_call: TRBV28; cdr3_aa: CASSLVGATEAFF; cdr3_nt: TGTGCCAGCAGTTTGGTGGGGGCCACTGAAGCTTTCTTT
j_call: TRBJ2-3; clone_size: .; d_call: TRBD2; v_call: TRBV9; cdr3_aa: CASSVTPLAGGGTDTQYF; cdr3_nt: TGTGCCAGCAGCGTAACCCCCCTAGCGGGAGGCGGTACAGATACGCAGTATTTT
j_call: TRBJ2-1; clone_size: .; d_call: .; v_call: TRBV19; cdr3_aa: CARGGRQGYNEQFF; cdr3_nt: TGTGCCAGGGGGGGACGGCAGGGGTACAATGAGCAGTTCTTC
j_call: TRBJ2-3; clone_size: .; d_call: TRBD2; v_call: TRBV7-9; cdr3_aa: CASSLFSTSGKADTQYF; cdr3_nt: TGTGCCAGCAGTCTCTTCTCCACTAGCGGGAAGGCGGATACGCAGTATTTT
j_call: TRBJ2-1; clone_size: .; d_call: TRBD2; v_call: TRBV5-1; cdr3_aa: CASSSILAGGRNEQFF; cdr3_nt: TGCGCCAGCAGCTCAATCCTAGCGGGAGGACGGAATGAGCAGTTCTTC
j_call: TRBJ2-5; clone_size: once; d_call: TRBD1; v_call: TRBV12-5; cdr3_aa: CASGPGQTTQETQYF; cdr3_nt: TGTGCTAGTGGTCCGGGACAGACGACACAAGAGACCCAGTACTTC
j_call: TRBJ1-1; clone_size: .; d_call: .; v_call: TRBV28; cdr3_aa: CASSSRITEAFF; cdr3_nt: TGTGCCAGCAGTTCGCGGATTACTGAAGCTTTCTTT
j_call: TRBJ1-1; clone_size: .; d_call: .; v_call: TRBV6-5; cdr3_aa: CASSYDINTEAFF; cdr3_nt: TGTGCCAGCAGTTATGACATTAACACTGAAGCTTTCTTT
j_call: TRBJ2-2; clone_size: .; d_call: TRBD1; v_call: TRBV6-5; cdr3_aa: CASSLTDRGTGELFF; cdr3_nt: TGTGCCAGCAGTTTAACGGACAGGGGCACCGGGGAGCTGTTTTTT
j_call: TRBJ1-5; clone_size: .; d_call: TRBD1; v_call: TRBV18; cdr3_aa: CASSSPTGGYQPQHF; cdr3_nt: TGTGCCAGCTCATCACCGACAGGGGGTTATCAGCCCCAGCATTTT